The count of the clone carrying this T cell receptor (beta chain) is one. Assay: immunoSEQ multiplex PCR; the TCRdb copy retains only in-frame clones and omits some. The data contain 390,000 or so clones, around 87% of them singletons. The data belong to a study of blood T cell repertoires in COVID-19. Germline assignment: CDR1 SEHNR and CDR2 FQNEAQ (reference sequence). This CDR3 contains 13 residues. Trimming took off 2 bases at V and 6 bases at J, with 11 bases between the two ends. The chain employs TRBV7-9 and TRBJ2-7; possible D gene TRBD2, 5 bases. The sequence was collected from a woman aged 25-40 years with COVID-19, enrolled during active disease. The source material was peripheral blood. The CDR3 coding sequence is TGTGCCAGCAGCTTATCGGTGGGAGCCGAGCAGTACTTC. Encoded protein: CASSLSVGAEQYF.